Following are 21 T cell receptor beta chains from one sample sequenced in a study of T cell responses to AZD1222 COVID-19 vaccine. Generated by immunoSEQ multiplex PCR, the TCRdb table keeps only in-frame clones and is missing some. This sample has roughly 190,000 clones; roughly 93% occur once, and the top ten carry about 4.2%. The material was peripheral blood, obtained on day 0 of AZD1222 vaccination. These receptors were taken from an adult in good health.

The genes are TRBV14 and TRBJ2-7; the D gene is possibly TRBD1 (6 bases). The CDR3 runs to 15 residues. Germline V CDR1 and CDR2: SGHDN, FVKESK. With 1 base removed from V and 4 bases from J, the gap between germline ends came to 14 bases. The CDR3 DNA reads TGTGCCAGCAGCCAAGGGATACAGGGTTTTTACGAGCAGTACTTC. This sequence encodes CASSQGIQGFYEQYF.

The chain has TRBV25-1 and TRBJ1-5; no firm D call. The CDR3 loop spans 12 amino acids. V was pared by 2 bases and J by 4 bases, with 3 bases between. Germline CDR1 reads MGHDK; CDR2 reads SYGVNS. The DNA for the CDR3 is TGTGCCAGCAGTGAAGGAAATCAGCCCCAGCATTTT. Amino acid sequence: CASSEGNQPQHF.

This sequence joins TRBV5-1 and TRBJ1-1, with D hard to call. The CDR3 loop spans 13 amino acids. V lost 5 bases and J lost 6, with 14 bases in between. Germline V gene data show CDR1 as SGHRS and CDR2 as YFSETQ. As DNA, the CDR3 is TGCGCCAGCAGTCCCAGAGGGTTCCCTGAAGCTTTCTTT. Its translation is CASSPRGFPEAFF. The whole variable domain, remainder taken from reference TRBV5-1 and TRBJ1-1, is KAGVTQTPRYLIKTRGQQVTLSCSPISGHRSVSWYQQTPGQGLQFLFEYFSETQRNKGNFPGRFSGRQFSNSRSEMNVSTLELGDSALYLCASSPRGFPEAFFGQGTRLTVV.

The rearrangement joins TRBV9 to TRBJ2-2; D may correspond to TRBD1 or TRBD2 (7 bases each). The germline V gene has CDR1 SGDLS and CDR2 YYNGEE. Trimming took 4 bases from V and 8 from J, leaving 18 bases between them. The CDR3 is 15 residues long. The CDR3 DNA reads TGTGCCAGCAGCCTCAGGGGGGGGGCCACGGGGGAGCTGTTTTTT. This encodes CASSLRGGATGELFF.

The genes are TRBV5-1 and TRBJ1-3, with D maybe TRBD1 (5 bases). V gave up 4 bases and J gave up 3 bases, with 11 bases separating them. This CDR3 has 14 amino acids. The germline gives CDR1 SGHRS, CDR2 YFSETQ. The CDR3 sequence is CASSLGTGGNTIYF. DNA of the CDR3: TGCGCCAGCAGCCTAGGGACGGGTGGAAACACCATATATTTT. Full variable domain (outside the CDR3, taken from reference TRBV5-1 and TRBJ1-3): KAGVTQTPRYLIKTRGQQVTLSCSPISGHRSVSWYQQTPGQGLQFLFEYFSETQRNKGNFPGRFSGRQFSNSRSEMNVSTLELGDSALYLCASSLGTGGNTIYFGEGSWLTVV.

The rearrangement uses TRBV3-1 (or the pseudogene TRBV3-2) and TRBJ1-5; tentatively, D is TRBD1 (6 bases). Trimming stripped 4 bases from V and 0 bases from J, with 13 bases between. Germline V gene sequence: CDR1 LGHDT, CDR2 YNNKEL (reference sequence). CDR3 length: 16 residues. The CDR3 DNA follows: TGTGCCAGCAGCCTTGGGACACCTAATAGCAATCAGCCCCAGCATTTT. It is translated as CASSLGTPNSNQPQHF.

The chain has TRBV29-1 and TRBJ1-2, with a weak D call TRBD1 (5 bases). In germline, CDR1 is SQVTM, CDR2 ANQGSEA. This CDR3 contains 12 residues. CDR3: CSVRAGGYGYTF. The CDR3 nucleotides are TGCAGTGTTCGGGCCGGGGGATATGGCTACACCTTC.

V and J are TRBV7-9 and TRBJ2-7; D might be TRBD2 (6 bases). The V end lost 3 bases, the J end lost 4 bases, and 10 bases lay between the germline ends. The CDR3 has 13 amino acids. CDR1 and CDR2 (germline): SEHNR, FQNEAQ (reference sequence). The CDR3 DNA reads TGTGCCAGCAGCTTCGGGACTCTATACGAGCAGTACTTC. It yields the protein CASSFGTLYEQYF.

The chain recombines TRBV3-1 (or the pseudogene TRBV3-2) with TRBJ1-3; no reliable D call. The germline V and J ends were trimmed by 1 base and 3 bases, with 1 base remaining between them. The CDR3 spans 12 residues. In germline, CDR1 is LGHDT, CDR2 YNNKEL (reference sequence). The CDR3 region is CASSQVGNTIYF. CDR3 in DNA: TGTGCCAGCAGCCAAGTTGGAAACACCATATATTTT.

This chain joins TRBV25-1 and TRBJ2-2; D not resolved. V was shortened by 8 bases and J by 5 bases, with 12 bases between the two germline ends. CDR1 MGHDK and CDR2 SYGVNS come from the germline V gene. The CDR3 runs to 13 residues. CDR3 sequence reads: CASSQHWTGELFF. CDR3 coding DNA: TGTGCCAGCTCCCAACATTGGACCGGGGAGCTGTTTTTT.

In DNA form, the CDR3 reads TGTGCCAGCAGCCAAGAGGGGGGACAGGTGGGTGGCTACACCTTC. Its protein product is CASSQEGGQVGGYTF. The gene calls are TRBV3-1 (or the pseudogene TRBV3-2) and TRBJ1-2; 8 nucleotides agree with TRBD1. The CDR3 is made up of 15 amino acids. Germline V lookup: CDR1 LGHDT, CDR2 YNNKEL (reference sequence). The V segment lost 0 bases and the J segment 7 bases; nucleotides outside the gene matches: 7.

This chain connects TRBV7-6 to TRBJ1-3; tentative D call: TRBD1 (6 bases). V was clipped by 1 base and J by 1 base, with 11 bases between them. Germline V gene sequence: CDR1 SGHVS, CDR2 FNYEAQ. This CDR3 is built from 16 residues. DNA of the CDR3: TGTGCCAGCAGCTTAGGGACAGCCTTATCTGGAAACACCATATATTTT. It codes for CASSLGTALSGNTIYF.

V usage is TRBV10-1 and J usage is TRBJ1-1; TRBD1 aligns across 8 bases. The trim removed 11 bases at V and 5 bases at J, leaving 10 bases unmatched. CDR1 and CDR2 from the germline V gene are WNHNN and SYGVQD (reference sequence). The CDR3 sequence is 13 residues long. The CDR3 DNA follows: TGCGCCTCATCGGGACAGGTGAGAACTGAAGCTTTCTTT. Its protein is CASSGQVRTEAFF.

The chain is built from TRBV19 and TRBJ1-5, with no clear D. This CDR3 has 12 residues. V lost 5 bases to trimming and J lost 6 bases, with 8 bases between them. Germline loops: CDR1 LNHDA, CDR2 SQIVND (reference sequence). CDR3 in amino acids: CASSWTTQPQHF. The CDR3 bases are TGTGCCAGTAGTTGGACGACTCAGCCCCAGCATTTT.

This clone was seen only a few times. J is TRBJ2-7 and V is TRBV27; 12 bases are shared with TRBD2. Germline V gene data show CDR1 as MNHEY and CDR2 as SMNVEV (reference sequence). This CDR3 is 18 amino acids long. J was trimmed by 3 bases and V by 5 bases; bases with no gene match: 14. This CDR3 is CASSPRRASGGAIYEQYF. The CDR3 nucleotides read TGTGCCAGCAGTCCTAGGCGGGCTAGCGGGGGGGCAATCTACGAGCAGTACTTC.

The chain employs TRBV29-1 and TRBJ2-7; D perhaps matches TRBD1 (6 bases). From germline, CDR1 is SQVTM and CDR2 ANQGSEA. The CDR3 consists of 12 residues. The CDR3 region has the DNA TGCGCCATACGGACAGCAGTCTACGAGCAGTACTTC. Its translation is CAIRTAVYEQYF.

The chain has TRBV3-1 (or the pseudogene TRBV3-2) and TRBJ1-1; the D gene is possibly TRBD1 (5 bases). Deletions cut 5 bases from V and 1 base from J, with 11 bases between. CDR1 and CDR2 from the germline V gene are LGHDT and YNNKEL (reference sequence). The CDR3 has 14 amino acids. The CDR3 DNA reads TGTGCCAGCAGCTTCAGGGTCCCGAACACTGAAGCTTTCTTT. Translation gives CASSFRVPNTEAFF.

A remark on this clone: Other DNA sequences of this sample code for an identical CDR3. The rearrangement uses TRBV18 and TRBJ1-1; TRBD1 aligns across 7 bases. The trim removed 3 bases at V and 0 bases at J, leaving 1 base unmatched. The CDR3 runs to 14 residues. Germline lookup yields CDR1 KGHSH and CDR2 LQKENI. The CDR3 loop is CASSPDRMNTEAFF. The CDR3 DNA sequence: TGTGCCAGCTCACCGGACAGGATGAACACTGAAGCTTTCTTT.

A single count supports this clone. This CDR3 reads CASSERSWGKDTGELFF. In DNA, the CDR3 is TGTGCCAGCAGTGAACGCAGCTGGGGAAAAGACACCGGGGAGCTGTTTTTT. V gene TRBV25-1 combines with J gene TRBJ2-2; D is undetermined. The CDR3 is 17 amino acids. Germline CDR1 MGHDK, CDR2 SYGVNS. V lost 2 bases and J 3 bases, leaving 16 bases between the germline ends.

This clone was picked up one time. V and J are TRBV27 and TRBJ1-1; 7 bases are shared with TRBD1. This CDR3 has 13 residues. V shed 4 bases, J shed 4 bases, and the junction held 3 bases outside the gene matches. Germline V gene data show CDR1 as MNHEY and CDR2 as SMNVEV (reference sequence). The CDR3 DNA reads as TGTGCCAGCAGTTCCGGGACAGCCACTGAAGCTTTCTTT. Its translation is CASSSGTATEAFF.

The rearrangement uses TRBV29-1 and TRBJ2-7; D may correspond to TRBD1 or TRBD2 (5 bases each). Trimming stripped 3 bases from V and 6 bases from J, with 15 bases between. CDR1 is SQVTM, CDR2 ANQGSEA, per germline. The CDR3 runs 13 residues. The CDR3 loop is CSVDLVRAGEQYF. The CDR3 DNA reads TGCAGCGTTGATCTAGTCAGGGCGGGCGAGCAGTACTTC.